The rows below give T cell receptor beta chains drawn from one sample of a study of T cell responses to AZD1222 COVID-19 vaccine. Sequenced by immunoSEQ multiplex PCR; TCRdb stores in-frame clones only, minus some. The data hold about 150,000 clones, with approximately 94% observed a single time. Sequences were derived from peripheral blood, sampled on day 0 of AZD1222 vaccination. These receptors all come from an adult in good health. Both conserved end residues are part of each CDR3. A D gene is named only where the DNA matches it firmly. Clone size is shown for a subset of rows, as once, few, many or a class of expanded clone.

d_call	v_call	j_call	clone_size	cdr3_aa	cdr3_nt
.	TRBV28	TRBJ1-2	few	CASSLQRYGYTF	TGTGCCAGCAGTTTACAGAGGTATGGCTACACCTTC
TRBD1	TRBV27	TRBJ1-1	once	CASRAGTGDPTEAFF	TGTGCCAGCAGAGCCGGGACAGGGGACCCCACTGAAGCTTTCTTT
.	TRBV10-3	TRBJ1-5	.	CAISERQRNQPQHF	TGTGCCATCAGTGAAAGACAGCGCAATCAGCCCCAGCATTTT
.	TRBV7-9	TRBJ1-2	.	CASRPYRSDTQGYTF	TGTGCCAGCAGACCCTACCGATCCGACACCCAAGGCTACACCTTC
.	TRBV5-1	TRBJ2-2	.	CASSSHFTGSTGELFF	TGCGCCAGCAGCTCCCACTTTACAGGGTCCACCGGGGAGCTGTTTTTT
.	TRBV19	TRBJ1-4	.	CASKGGPAGNEKLFF	TGTGCCAGTAAAGGAGGACCCGCTGGGAATGAAAAACTGTTTTTT
.	TRBV6-2/TRBV6-3	TRBJ2-5	.	CASSPTPKETQYF	TGTGCCAGCAGCCCGACCCCGAAAGAGACCCAGTACTTC
TRBD1	TRBV9	TRBJ1-2	few	CASSGQGGSGYTF	TGTGCCAGCAGCGGCCAAGGGGGCAGTGGCTACACCTTC
.	TRBV5-1	TRBJ1-1	.	CASSSWGSLMNTEAFF	TGCGCCAGCAGCTCGTGGGGCAGCCTCATGAACACTGAAGCTTTCTTT
.	TRBV4-2	TRBJ1-2	.	CASSQADTGFGFGYTF	TGTGCCAGCAGCCAAGCGGACACAGGGTTCGGCTTTGGCTACACCTTC
TRBD1	TRBV5-6	TRBJ1-5	.	CASSPGQGPHQPQHF	TGTGCCAGCAGCCCGGGACAGGGGCCCCATCAGCCCCAGCATTTT
TRBD1	TRBV19	TRBJ1-6	.	CASRTLERGRGSPLHF	TGTGCCAGTAGGACCCTCGAGAGGGGGCGTGGGTCACCCCTCCACTTT
.	TRBV29-1	TRBJ1-2	.	CSGWGGTGYTF	TGCAGCGGCTGGGGCGGAACCGGCTACACCTTC
.	TRBV14	TRBJ2-7	.	CASSQDWYEQYF	TGTGCCAGCAGCCAAGATTGGTACGAGCAGTACTTC
.	TRBV7-9	TRBJ1-2	.	CASSLGGSDYGYTF	TGTGCCAGCAGCTTAGGAGGCTCAGACTATGGCTACACCTTC
.	TRBV6-5	TRBJ1-2	.	CASSYDGAGYGYTF	TGTGCCAGCAGTTACGACGGCGCCGGCTATGGCTACACCTTC
TRBD2	TRBV6-2/TRBV6-3	TRBJ2-5	.	CASSYGSETSGGAWETQYF	TGTGCCAGCAGTTACGGATCGGAGACTAGCGGGGGGGCATGGGAGACCCAGTACTTC
TRBD1	TRBV5-1	TRBJ1-2	.	CASSLEQGHNYGYTF	TGCGCCAGCAGCTTGGAACAGGGGCATAACTATGGCTACACCTTC
.	TRBV23-1	TRBJ2-7	.	CASSQRTTYEQYF	TGCGCCAGCAGTCAGAGAACGACCTACGAGCAGTACTTC
.	TRBV19	TRBJ2-7	.	CASSIGGAVYEQYF	TGTGCCAGTAGTATTGGTGGCGCGGTCTACGAGCAGTACTTC
.	TRBV19	TRBJ2-1	.	CASSMGQGNEQFF	TGTGCCAGTAGTATGGGGCAGGGCAATGAGCAGTTCTTC
.	TRBV30	TRBJ2-7	.	CAWSTTGLREQYF	TGTGCCTGGAGTACTACAGGGTTGCGGGAGCAGTACTTC
TRBD1	TRBV29-1	TRBJ1-2	.	CSVILQDGTGVGYTF	TGCAGCGTTATTCTCCAGGACGGGACAGGGGTAGGCTACACCTTC
TRBD2	TRBV6-6	TRBJ2-3	.	CASSYNSGGADTQYF	TGTGCCAGCAGTTACAATAGCGGGGGCGCAGATACGCAGTATTTT
.	TRBV14	TRBJ2-7	.	CASSQLLRGPYEQYF	TGTGCCAGCAGCCAATTACTCAGAGGACCCTACGAGCAGTACTTC
.	TRBV27	TRBJ2-7	.	CASSLNLGPLQEQYF	TGTGCCAGCAGTTTGAATTTAGGACCCCTTCAAGAGCAGTACTTC
TRBD1	TRBV2	TRBJ1-4	.	CASRGRRGREKLFF	TGTGCCAGCAGGGGCCGGAGGGGGCGGGAAAAACTGTTTTTT
.	TRBV5-1	TRBJ2-1	.	CASSLVNGISNEQFF	TGCGCCAGCAGCTTGGTGAACGGAATCAGCAATGAGCAGTTCTTC
.	TRBV19	TRBJ1-5	few	CASNPNVQGGIRQPQHF	TGTGCCAGTAATCCTAACGTACAGGGTGGGATACGTCAGCCCCAGCATTTT
.	TRBV9	TRBJ1-6	.	CASSVGSNNSPLHF	TGTGCCAGCAGCGTCGGGTCAAATAATTCACCCCTCCACTTT
.	TRBV9	TRBJ1-1	.	CASSDLPQLNTEAFF	TGTGCCAGCAGCGACCTCCCGCAGCTGAACACTGAAGCTTTCTTT
.	TRBV7-2	TRBJ1-5	.	CASSLGPWDDSNQPQHF	TGTGCCAGCAGCTTAGGGCCCTGGGATGATAGCAATCAGCCCCAGCATTTT
.	TRBV7-9	TRBJ1-1	.	CASSLVQGNTEAFF	TGTGCCAGCAGCTTAGTACAGGGGAACACTGAAGCTTTCTTT
.	TRBV11-3	TRBJ2-3	.	CASGGTDTQYF	TGTGCCAGCGGAGGGACAGATACGCAGTATTTT
.	TRBV6-2/TRBV6-3	TRBJ2-3	once	CASSFPGADTQYF	TGTGCCAGCAGTTTCCCGGGGGCAGATACGCAGTATTTT
.	TRBV24-1	TRBJ1-4	.	CATREKLFF	TGTGCCACCAGGGAAAAACTGTTTTTT
.	TRBV7-8	TRBJ1-1	.	CASIPHEDSHTEAFF	TGTGCCAGCATACCCCATGAGGACAGCCACACTGAAGCTTTCTTT
TRBD2	TRBV19	TRBJ2-2	once	CASRLSGGANTGELFF	TGTGCCAGTAGACTTAGCGGGGGGGCGAACACCGGGGAGCTGTTTTTT
TRBD1	TRBV25-1	TRBJ2-7	.	CASSVKNRGPPYEQYF	TGTGCCAGCAGTGTAAAGAACAGGGGACCACCCTACGAGCAGTACTTC
.	TRBV4-2	TRBJ2-1	few	CASSQVSTGEQFF	TGTGCCAGCAGCCAAGTCTCAACGGGGGAGCAGTTCTTC
.	TRBV5-1	TRBJ2-2	.	CASSLEAGGTGELFF	TGCGCCAGCAGCTTGGAAGCAGGAGGCACCGGGGAGCTGTTTTTT
TRBD1	TRBV6-1	TRBJ1-1	once	CASSEDRQGAARTEAFF	TGTGCCAGCAGTGAAGATAGACAGGGGGCGGCCCGAACTGAAGCTTTCTTT
TRBD2	TRBV3-1/TRBV3-2	TRBJ2-1	.	CASSPFPAGTQGEQFF	TGTGCCAGCAGCCCTTTCCCAGCGGGGACCCAGGGTGAGCAGTTCTTC
TRBD1	TRBV18	TRBJ1-2	once	CASSPAGRGRGHYGYTF	TGTGCCAGCTCACCCGCCGGGAGAGGGAGGGGGCACTATGGCTACACCTTC
TRBD1	TRBV5-4	TRBJ1-2	once	CASSLGQGDEGYTF	TGTGCCAGCAGCTTGGGACAGGGGGATGAGGGCTACACCTTC
.	TRBV13	TRBJ1-6	.	CASSLFKNSPLHF	TGTGCCAGCAGCTTATTCAAGAATTCGCCCCTCCACTTT
.	TRBV5-6	TRBJ1-4	.	CASSLGLNSYEKLFF	TGTGCCAGCAGCTTGGGACTCAACTCCTACGAAAAACTGTTTTTT
TRBD1	TRBV18	TRBJ1-5	.	CASSPYGQGHNQPQHF	TGTGCCAGCTCACCTTACGGACAGGGCCACAATCAGCCCCAGCATTTT
.	TRBV7-9	TRBJ1-2	.	CASTPGGARDYGYTF	TGTGCCAGCACCCCGGGAGGGGCGCGAGACTATGGCTACACCTTC
.	TRBV4-1	TRBJ2-2	.	CASSQIYKSTGELFF	TGCGCCAGCAGCCAAATCTACAAGTCTACCGGGGAGCTGTTTTTT